The 30 T cell receptor beta chains below all came from one sample that was sequenced in a study of blood T cell repertoires in COVID-19. Here immunoSEQ multiplex PCR was the method, and the copy in TCRdb shows in-frame clones only, minus some. The data show approximately 330,000 clones, approximately 87% seen once. Sequencing used peripheral blood. These receptors were obtained from a woman aged 45-65 years with active or convalescent COVID-19.

This clone showed up just once. The rearrangement uses TRBV4-2 and TRBJ1-2; TRBD1 aligns across 7 bases. The ends lost 0 bases at V and 2 bases at J; junction bases unmatched: 9. This CDR3 region has 17 residues. In germline, CDR1 is LGHNA, CDR2 YNFKEQ. The CDR3 DNA is TGTGCCAGCAGCCAAGAGTTACAGTCAGGGGGGAACTATGGCTACACCTTC. Translating gives CASSQELQSGGNYGYTF.

This clone was seen just once. V usage is TRBV7-3 and J usage is TRBJ2-3, with 7 bases aligning to TRBD2. V was pared by 5 bases and J by 4 bases, with 9 bases of the junction left unmatched. The CDR3 covers 15 residues. CDR1 SGHTA and CDR2 FQGTGA come from the germline V gene. The CDR3, as DNA: TGTGCCAGCAGCCCCGCAAGCGGGGAGGCAGATACGCAGTATTTT. It is translated as CASSPASGEADTQYF.

The rearrangement uses TRBV4-1 and TRBJ2-7; D might be TRBD1 (6 bases). The CDR3 contains 15 residues. The V gene lost 1 base and the J gene lost 2 bases, with 12 bases spanning the gap. Germline V lookup: CDR1 MGHRA, CDR2 YSYEKL. For the CDR3, the DNA is TGCGCCAGCAGCCAAGGTCCCAGGGGAACCTACGAGCAGTACTTC. Its translation is CASSQGPRGTYEQYF.

The chain couples TRBV19 to TRBJ1-5, with D unclear. The CDR3 covers 15 residues. V lost 3 bases and J lost 4, with 13 bases in between. Germline CDR1 LNHDA, CDR2 SQIVND (reference sequence). CDR3 in amino acids: CASSMYAGSNQPQHF. As DNA, the CDR3 is TGTGCCAGTAGTATGTACGCGGGGTCAAATCAGCCCCAGCATTTT. Supplemented by reference TRBV19 and TRBJ1-5, the full variable domain reads DGGITQSPKYLFRKEGQNVTLSCEQNLNHDAMYWYRQDPGQGLRLIYYSQIVNDFQKGDIAEGYSVSREKKESFPLTVTSAQKNPTAFYLCASSMYAGSNQPQHFGDGTRLSIL.

V and J are TRBV30 and TRBJ1-6; no reliable D call. Trimming shortened V by 4 bases and J by 10 bases, and 23 bases separated the two germline ends. The CDR3 is 16 amino acids. Germline assignment: CDR1 GTSNPN and CDR2 SVGIG (reference sequence). CDR3 sequence (DNA): TGTGCCTGGACATACCCCGAGAAGGCGGTCCGATCACCCCTCCACTTT. Amino acids: CAWTYPEKAVRSPLHF.

The gene calls are TRBV13 and TRBJ1-4; 7 nucleotides align to TRBD1. J was trimmed by 5 bases and V by 5 bases; bases with no gene match: 5. The CDR3 covers 14 residues. Germline V CDR1 and CDR2: PRHDT, FYEKMQ (reference sequence). The DNA for the CDR3 is TGTGCCAGCAGCCCGGGGACAGCGAATGAAAAACTGTTTTTT. It translates to CASSPGTANEKLFF.

The chain couples TRBV6-5 to TRBJ2-3, with 7 bases that match TRBD2. Germline V CDR1 and CDR2: MNHEY, SVGAGI. The CDR3 has 14 amino acids. Germline trimming cut 6 bases from V and 4 bases from J; bases unmatched to any gene: 7. CDR3 in DNA: TGTGCCAGCAGCGTTGTCCGGGGGGCAGATACGCAGTATTTT. This encodes CASSVVRGADTQYF.

The chain joins TRBV20-1 to TRBJ2-5; 8 bases match TRBD2. Germline lookup yields CDR1 DFQATT and CDR2 SNEGSKA (reference sequence). This CDR3 has 15 amino acids. The V and J ends lost 3 bases and 1 base, in that order; junction bases with no gene match: 7. CDR3 loop: CSASDMREVQETQYF. The CDR3 DNA is TGCAGTGCTAGTGATATGCGGGAGGTCCAAGAGACCCAGTACTTC.

The rearrangement uses TRBV7-9 and TRBJ1-2, with TRBD1 matching over 8 bases. V trimming: 5 bases; J trimming: 6 bases; junction bases outside the gene matches: 11. Germline-derived CDR1 and CDR2 are SEHNR and FQNEAQ (reference sequence). The CDR3 loop spans 15 amino acids. The CDR3 nucleotides are TGTGCCAGCAGCCCGGACTCAGGGGGCAGGGATGGCTACACCTTC. Translation gives CASSPDSGGRDGYTF.

The chain uses TRBV18 and TRBJ1-3; the match to TRBD1 covers 9 bases. The CDR3 extends over 22 amino acids. Germline lookup yields CDR1 KGHSH and CDR2 LQKENI. V lost 2 bases to trimming and J lost 4 bases; unmatched junction nucleotides: 24. As DNA, the CDR3 is TGTGCCAGCTCACCAGTCTCGGGGTTACCGGGACAGGGTCTGTCTGGAGGAAACACCATATATTTT. It codes for CASSPVSGLPGQGLSGGNTIYF.

The gene calls are TRBV25-1 and TRBJ2-1; 11 bases match TRBD2. From germline, CDR1 is MGHDK and CDR2 SYGVNS. The V and J ends lost 7 bases and 0 bases, in that order; junction bases with no gene match: 5. The CDR3 is 16 amino acids. The CDR3 sequence: CASTSGLADSYNEQFF. The CDR3 DNA reads as TGTGCCAGCACTTCGGGACTAGCGGACTCCTACAATGAGCAGTTCTTC.

The genes are TRBV15 and TRBJ2-1, with 10 bases matching TRBD2. The V gene end was trimmed by 3 bases and the J gene end by 8 bases; junction bases not matched to a gene: 10. The CDR3 runs to 16 residues. The germline V gene encodes CDR1 LNHNV and CDR2 YYDKDF (reference sequence). The CDR3 region is CATSRRTSGREYEQFF. The CDR3 bases are TGTGCCACCAGCAGGCGGACCAGCGGGAGGGAGTATGAGCAGTTCTTC.

The rearrangement uses TRBV27 and TRBJ2-3; 12 bases are a match to TRBD2. CDR1 and CDR2 from the germline V gene are MNHEY and SMNVEV (reference sequence). V lost 5 bases, J lost 4 bases, and 4 bases stayed unmatched. This CDR3 comprises 15 residues. This CDR3 reads CASSPLAGGPDTQYF. The CDR3 DNA reads TGTGCCAGCAGTCCGCTAGCGGGAGGGCCAGATACGCAGTATTTT.

The chain carries TRBV7-6 and TRBJ2-3; possible D gene TRBD2, 6 bases. Deletions cut 5 bases from V and 0 bases from J, with 12 bases between. The CDR3 extends over 15 amino acids. Germline lookup yields CDR1 SGHVS and CDR2 FNYEAQ. Here the CDR3 reads CASSPAGISTDTQYF. In nucleotides, the CDR3 is TGTGCCAGCAGCCCAGCGGGCATCAGCACAGATACGCAGTATTTT.

The V and J genes are TRBV29-1 and TRBJ1-4; no reliable D call. Trimming removed 5 bases from V and 11 bases from J, with 21 bases in between. CDR3 length: 14 residues. Looked up from germline, CDR1 is SQVTM and CDR2 is ANQGSEA. The CDR3 nucleotides read TGCAGCGTTTTCCACCCCCCCGAGGGATGGAAACTGTTTTTT. Encoded protein: CSVFHPPEGWKLFF.

V is TRBV11-3 and J is TRBJ1-1; unclear D gene. CDR1 is SGHNT and CDR2 is YENEEA in the germline V gene. The germline V and J ends were trimmed by 5 bases and 1 base, with 8 bases remaining between them. CDR3 size: 13 residues. The DNA for the CDR3 is TGTGCCAGCAGCGTCACACAGAACACTGAAGCTTTCTTT. It translates to CASSVTQNTEAFF.

V gene TRBV18 combines with J gene TRBJ2-2, with 9 nucleotides matching TRBD1. Trimming cost V 2 bases and J 2 bases; bases outside gene matches: 3. The CDR3 contains 16 residues. CDR1 is KGHSH and CDR2 is LQKENI in the germline V gene. This CDR3 reads CASSPLTGGNTGELFF. DNA for the CDR3: TGTGCCAGCTCACCATTGACAGGGGGAAACACCGGGGAGCTGTTTTTT.

V usage is TRBV14 and J usage is TRBJ2-7; D gene ambiguous. Germline V gene lookup returns CDR1 SGHDN and CDR2 FVKESK. This CDR3 comprises 13 residues. Trimming cost V 1 base and J 7 bases, with 11 bases left between them. The CDR3 loop is CASSQGLLREQYF. CDR3 in DNA: TGTGCCAGCAGCCAAGGTCTCTTGAGGGAGCAGTACTTC.

V gene TRBV18 combines with J gene TRBJ1-6, with a weak D call TRBD1 (5 bases). Germline values: CDR1 KGHSH, CDR2 LQKENI. Trimming left V 5 bases short and J 8 bases short, with 13 bases between. CDR3 length: 14 amino acids. CDR3 region: CASSSGTTDSPLHF. CDR3 coding DNA: TGTGCCAGCTCATCGGGGACTACGGATTCACCCCTCCACTTT.

The chain recombines TRBV2 with TRBJ1-5, with a tentative D call TRBD1 (5 bases). Trimming took 6 bases from V and 2 from J, leaving 11 bases between them. The germline V gene has CDR1 SNHLY and CDR2 FYNNEI. The CDR3 consists of 14 residues. This CDR3 reads CASRAGLGNQPQHF. The CDR3 DNA reads as TGTGCCAGCAGGGCAGGGTTGGGCAATCAGCCCCAGCATTTT.

This clone was recorded only once. This chain links TRBV9 with TRBJ2-2, with a possible D match to TRBD2 (6 bases). Germline V gene sequence: CDR1 SGDLS, CDR2 YYNGEE. The CDR3 sequence is 16 residues long. The V and J ends lost 1 base and 2 bases respectively, with 12 bases between them. The CDR3 sequence is CASSVRGWGNTGELFF. For the CDR3, the DNA is TGTGCCAGCAGCGTACGGGGGTGGGGCAACACCGGGGAGCTGTTTTTT.

This chain uses TRBV19 with TRBJ1-2; weak D call: TRBD1 (6 bases). Looked up from germline, CDR1 is LNHDA and CDR2 is SQIVND (reference sequence). Trimming pared 5 bases from V and 2 bases from J, leaving 12 bases between. The CDR3 totals 14 residues. The CDR3 here is CASSFRTANYGYTF. The DNA of the CDR3 is TGTGCCAGTAGTTTCCGGACAGCAAACTATGGCTACACCTTC.

This clone was recorded once. The V gene is TRBV7-8, the J gene TRBJ2-7; TRBD2 matches at 7 bases. Trimming cost V 0 bases and J 5 bases; bases outside gene matches: 13. CDR3 length equals 17 residues. Germline V gives CDR1 SGHVS, CDR2 FQNEAQ. DNA of the CDR3: TGTGCCAGCAGCTTAGCGTGGGGCACGGGGAGGGCCCACGAGCAGTACTTC. Its protein product is CASSLAWGTGRAHEQYF.

The chain links TRBV4-3 to TRBJ2-3, with TRBD2 as a possible D gene (5 bases). Germline V CDR1 and CDR2: LGHNA, YSLEER. The length of the CDR3 is 15 residues. V was clipped by 0 bases and J by 4 bases, with 11 bases between them. The CDR3: CASSQEESSSDTQYF. CDR3 sequence (DNA): TGCGCCAGCAGCCAAGAAGAGTCTAGCTCAGATACGCAGTATTTT.

This chain joins TRBV30 and TRBJ1-1; D is perhaps TRBD1 (6 bases). CDR3 length: 12 amino acids. Trimming shortened V by 1 base and J by 7 bases, and 10 bases separated the two germline ends. Germline V gene sequence: CDR1 GTSNPN, CDR2 SVGIG (reference sequence). Here the CDR3 reads CAWSEQGIEAFF. DNA for the CDR3: TGTGCCTGGAGTGAACAGGGAATTGAAGCTTTCTTT.

The chain uses TRBV10-3 and TRBJ1-6; 10 nucleotides line up with TRBD1. Germline V gives CDR1 ENHRY, CDR2 SYGVKD. The CDR3 contains 18 residues. The V and J ends lost 2 bases and 4 bases, in that order; junction bases with no gene match: 8. CDR3 nucleotide sequence: TGTGCCATCAGTGAGCCACCGGGACAGGGGTTTTATAATTCACCCCTCCACTTT. It codes for CAISEPPGQGFYNSPLHF.

This clone was detected only once. The chain joins TRBV4-1 to TRBJ2-1; 7 nucleotides align to TRBD1. Per the germline V gene, CDR1 is MGHRA and CDR2 is YSYEKL. With V trimmed by 4 bases and J by 3 bases, 9 bases remained unmatched. CDR3 size: 16 residues. As DNA, the CDR3 is TGCGCCAGCAGCCTCCTCCCGCAGGGGGACTACAATGAGCAGTTCTTC. It codes for CASSLLPQGDYNEQFF.

The rearrangement joins TRBV20-1 to TRBJ1-2, with D tentatively TRBD1 (6 bases). Trimming stripped 5 bases from V and 9 bases from J, with 7 bases between. In germline, CDR1 is DFQATT, CDR2 SNEGSKA (reference sequence). The CDR3 sequence is 9 residues long. The CDR3 spells CSAGDSYTF. In DNA form, the CDR3 reads TGCAGTGCTGGGGACAGCTACACCTTC.

The chain employs TRBV29-1 and TRBJ1-5, with 9 bases aligning to TRBD1. The CDR3 totals 13 residues. V shed 5 bases, J shed 3 bases, and the junction held 2 bases outside the gene matches. Germline V gene sequence: CDR1 SQVTM, CDR2 ANQGSEA. Here the CDR3 DNA reads TGCAGCGTTACAGGGGGCAACAATCAGCCCCAGCATTTT. This codes for CSVTGGNNQPQHF.

The V call is TRBV7-2, the J call TRBJ2-1; TRBD2 agrees at 12 bases. From germline, CDR1 is SGHTA and CDR2 FQGNSA. This CDR3 has 12 amino acids. Losses at the gene ends were 5 bases for V and 13 bases for J; bases not matched to a gene: 3. The CDR3 sequence is CASSIGLAGQFF. The CDR3 DNA reads TGTGCCAGCAGCATTGGACTAGCGGGACAGTTCTTC.